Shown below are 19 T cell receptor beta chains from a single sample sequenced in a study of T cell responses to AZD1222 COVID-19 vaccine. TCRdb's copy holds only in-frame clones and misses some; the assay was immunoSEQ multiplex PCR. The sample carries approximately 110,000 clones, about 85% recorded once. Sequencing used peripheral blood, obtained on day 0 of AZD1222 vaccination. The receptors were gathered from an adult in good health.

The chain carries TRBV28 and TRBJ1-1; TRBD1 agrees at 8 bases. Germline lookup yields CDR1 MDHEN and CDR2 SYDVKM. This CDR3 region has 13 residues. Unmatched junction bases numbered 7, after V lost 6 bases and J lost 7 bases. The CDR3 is CASRGQDWNEAFF. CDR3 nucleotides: TGTGCCAGCAGGGGACAGGATTGGAATGAAGCTTTCTTT.

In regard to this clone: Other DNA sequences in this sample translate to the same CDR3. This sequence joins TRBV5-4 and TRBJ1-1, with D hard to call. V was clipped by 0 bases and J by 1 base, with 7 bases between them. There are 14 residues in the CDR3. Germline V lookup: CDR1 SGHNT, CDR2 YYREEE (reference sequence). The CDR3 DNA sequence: TGTGCCAGCAGCTTGGCAGGACCGAACACTGAAGCTTTCTTT. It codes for CASSLAGPNTEAFF.

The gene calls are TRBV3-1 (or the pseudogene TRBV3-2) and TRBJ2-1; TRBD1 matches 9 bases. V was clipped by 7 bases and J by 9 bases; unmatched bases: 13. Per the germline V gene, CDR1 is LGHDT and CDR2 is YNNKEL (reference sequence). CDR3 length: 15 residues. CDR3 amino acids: CASTSSGTGITEQFF. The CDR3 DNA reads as TGTGCCAGCACCTCCTCGGGGACAGGGATTACTGAGCAGTTCTTC.

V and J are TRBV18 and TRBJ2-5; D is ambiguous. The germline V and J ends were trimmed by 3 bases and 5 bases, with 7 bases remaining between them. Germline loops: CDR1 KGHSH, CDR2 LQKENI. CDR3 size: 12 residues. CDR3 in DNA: TGTGCCAGCTCACCTTTTGGGGAGACCCAGTACTTC. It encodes CASSPFGETQYF.

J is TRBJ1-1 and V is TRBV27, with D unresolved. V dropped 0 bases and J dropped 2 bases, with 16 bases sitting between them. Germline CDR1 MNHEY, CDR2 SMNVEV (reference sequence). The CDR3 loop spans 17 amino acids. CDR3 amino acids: CASSLSAREGFNTEAFF. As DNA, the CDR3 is TGTGCCAGCAGTTTATCCGCCCGCGAGGGTTTCAACACTGAAGCTTTCTTT.

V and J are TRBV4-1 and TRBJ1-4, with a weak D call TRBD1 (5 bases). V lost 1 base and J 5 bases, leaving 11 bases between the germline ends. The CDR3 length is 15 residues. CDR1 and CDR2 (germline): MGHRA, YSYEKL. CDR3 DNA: TGCGCCAGCAGCCAAGGGGGCCAGGCGAATGAAAAACTGTTTTTT. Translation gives CASSQGGQANEKLFF.

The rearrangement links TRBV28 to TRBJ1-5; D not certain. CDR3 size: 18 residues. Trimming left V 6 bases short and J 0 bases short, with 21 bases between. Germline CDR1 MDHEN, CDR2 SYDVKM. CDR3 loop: CASRSLVPPSYSNQPQHF. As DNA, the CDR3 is TGTGCCAGCAGATCTCTAGTTCCTCCGTCATATAGCAATCAGCCCCAGCATTTT.

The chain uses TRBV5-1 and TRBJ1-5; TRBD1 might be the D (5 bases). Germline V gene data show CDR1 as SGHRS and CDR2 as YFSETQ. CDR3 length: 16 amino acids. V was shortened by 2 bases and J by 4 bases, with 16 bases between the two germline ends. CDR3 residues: CASSFRTPGPNQPQHF. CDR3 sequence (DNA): TGCGCCAGCAGCTTTCGAACTCCGGGGCCGAATCAGCCCCAGCATTTT.

CDR3 sequence (DNA): TGTGCCAGCTCACCTTTCACAGTTAACACTGAAGCTTTCTTT. Translating gives CASSPFTVNTEAFF. The rearrangement uses TRBV18 and TRBJ1-1; no reliable D call. Germline values: CDR1 KGHSH, CDR2 LQKENI. V shed 3 bases and J shed 2 bases, with 10 bases lying between them. The length of the CDR3 is 14 residues.

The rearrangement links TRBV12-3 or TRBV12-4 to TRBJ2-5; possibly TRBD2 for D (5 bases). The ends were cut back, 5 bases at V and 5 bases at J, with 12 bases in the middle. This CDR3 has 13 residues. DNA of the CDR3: TGTGCCAGCAGTGGCAGCGGAAGGGAGACCCAGTACTTC. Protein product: CASSGSGRETQYF.

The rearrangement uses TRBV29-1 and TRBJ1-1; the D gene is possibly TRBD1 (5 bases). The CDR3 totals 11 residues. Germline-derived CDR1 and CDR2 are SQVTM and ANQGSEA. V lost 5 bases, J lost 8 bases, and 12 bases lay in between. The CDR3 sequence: CSVSAGTEAFF. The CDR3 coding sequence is TGCAGCGTTTCAGCCGGGACGGAAGCTTTCTTT.

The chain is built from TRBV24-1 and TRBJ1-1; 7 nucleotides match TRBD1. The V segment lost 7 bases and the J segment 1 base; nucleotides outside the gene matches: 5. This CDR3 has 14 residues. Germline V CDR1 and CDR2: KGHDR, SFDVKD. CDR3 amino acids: CATRVRGRNTEAFF. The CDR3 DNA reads TGTGCCACCAGAGTCAGGGGGAGGAACACTGAAGCTTTCTTT.

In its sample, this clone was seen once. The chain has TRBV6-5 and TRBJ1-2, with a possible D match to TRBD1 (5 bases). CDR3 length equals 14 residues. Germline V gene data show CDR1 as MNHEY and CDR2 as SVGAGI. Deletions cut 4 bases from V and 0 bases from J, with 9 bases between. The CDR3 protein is CASSLQTANYGYTF. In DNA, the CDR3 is TGTGCCAGCAGTTTACAGACAGCTAACTATGGCTACACCTTC.

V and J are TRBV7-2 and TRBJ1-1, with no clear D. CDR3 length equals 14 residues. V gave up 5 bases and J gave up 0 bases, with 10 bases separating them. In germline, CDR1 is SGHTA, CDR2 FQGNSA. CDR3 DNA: TGTGCCAGCAGCCTTCGGACTGTGAACACTGAAGCTTTCTTT. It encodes CASSLRTVNTEAFF.

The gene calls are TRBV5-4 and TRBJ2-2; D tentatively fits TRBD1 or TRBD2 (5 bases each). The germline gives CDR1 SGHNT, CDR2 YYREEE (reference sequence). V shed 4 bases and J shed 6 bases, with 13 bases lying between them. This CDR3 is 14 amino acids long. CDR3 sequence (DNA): TGTGCCAGCAGCCTACCGGGACGAGCCGGGGAGCTGTTTTTT. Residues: CASSLPGRAGELFF.

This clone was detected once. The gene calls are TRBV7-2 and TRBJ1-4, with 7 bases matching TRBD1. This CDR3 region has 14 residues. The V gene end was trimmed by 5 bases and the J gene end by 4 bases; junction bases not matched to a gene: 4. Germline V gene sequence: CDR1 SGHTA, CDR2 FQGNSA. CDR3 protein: CASSGGQINEKLFF. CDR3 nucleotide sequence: TGTGCCAGCAGCGGGGGACAGATTAATGAAAAACTGTTTTTT.

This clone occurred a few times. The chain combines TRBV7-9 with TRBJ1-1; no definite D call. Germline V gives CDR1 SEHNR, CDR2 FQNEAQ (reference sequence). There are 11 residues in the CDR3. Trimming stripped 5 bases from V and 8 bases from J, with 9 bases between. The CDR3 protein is CASSRGGEAFF. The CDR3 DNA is TGTGCCAGCAGCCGCGGAGGGGAAGCTTTCTTT.

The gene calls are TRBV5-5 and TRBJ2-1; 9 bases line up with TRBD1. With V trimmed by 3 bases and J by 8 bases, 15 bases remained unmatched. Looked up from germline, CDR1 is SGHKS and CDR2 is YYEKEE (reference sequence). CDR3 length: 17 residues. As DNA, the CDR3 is TGTGCCAGCAGCTCCCACCACGGGACAGGGATATTTGATGAGCAGTTCTTC. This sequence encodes CASSSHHGTGIFDEQFF. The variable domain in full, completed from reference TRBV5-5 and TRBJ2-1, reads DAGVTQSPTHLIKTRGQQVTLRCSPISGHKSVSWYQQVLGQGPQFIFQYYEKEERGRGNFPDRFSARQFPNYSSELNVNALLLGDSALYLCASSSHHGTGIFDEQFFGPGTRLTVL.

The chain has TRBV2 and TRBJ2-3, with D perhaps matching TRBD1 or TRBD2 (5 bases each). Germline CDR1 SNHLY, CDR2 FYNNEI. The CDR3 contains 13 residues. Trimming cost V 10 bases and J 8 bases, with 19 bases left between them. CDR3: CANSRELRGTQYF. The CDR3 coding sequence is TGTGCCAACTCCAGGGAGCTCCGCGGTACGCAGTATTTT.